Listed below are T cell receptor beta chains from one sample, sequenced in a study of blood T cell repertoires in COVID-19. Produced via immunoSEQ multiplex PCR; TCRdb's table is partial and in-frame only. This sample has 250,000 to 300,000 clones, with more than 75% found just once. The sequencing input was peripheral blood. The receptors derive from a woman aged 40 to 55 who had recovered from COVID-19. Each CDR3 is given with its conserved first and last residue. A D gene is named only where the DNA matches it firmly. Clone size is shown for a subset of rows, as once, few, many or a class of expanded clone.

cdr3_length: 15
clone_size: once
v_call: TRBV5-1
j_call: TRBJ2-1
d_call: TRBD2
cdr3_nt: TGCGCCAGCAGCTTGGAGGGGGGACTAGCGGCTGAGCAGTTCTTC
cdr3_aa: CASSLEGGLAAEQFF

cdr3_length: 14
clone_size: .
v_call: TRBV28
j_call: TRBJ1-4
d_call: TRBD1
cdr3_nt: TGTGCCAGCAGAACGGACAGGGGAGGCGAAAAACTGTTTTTT
cdr3_aa: CASRTDRGGEKLFF

cdr3_length: 15
clone_size: .
v_call: TRBV28
j_call: TRBJ2-7
d_call: .
cdr3_nt: TGTGCCAGCAGTCCCGAAGCGGGCCCAGGCTACGAGCAGTACTTC
cdr3_aa: CASSPEAGPGYEQYF

cdr3_length: 14
clone_size: .
v_call: TRBV6-2/TRBV6-3
j_call: TRBJ2-5
d_call: TRBD1
cdr3_nt: TGTGCCAGCAGTTACTCGACAGGGAAAGAGACCCAGTACTTC
cdr3_aa: CASSYSTGKETQYF

cdr3_length: 15
clone_size: .
v_call: TRBV3-1/TRBV3-2
j_call: TRBJ1-4
d_call: .
cdr3_nt: TGTGCCAGCAGCCAAGGTGGGGGCTACGGGGAAAAACTGTTTTTT
cdr3_aa: CASSQGGGYGEKLFF

cdr3_length: 19
clone_size: .
v_call: TRBV11-3
j_call: TRBJ2-2
d_call: TRBD1
cdr3_nt: TGTGCCAGCAGCCCCAGCGGTTTCGGGGGACAGGGGAACACCGGGGAGCTGTTTTTT
cdr3_aa: CASSPSGFGGQGNTGELFF

cdr3_length: 15
clone_size: .
v_call: TRBV7-9
j_call: TRBJ1-2
d_call: .
cdr3_nt: TGTGCCAGCAGCCTGCGGGCGGGGGGCCCCTATGGCTACACCTTC
cdr3_aa: CASSLRAGGPYGYTF

cdr3_length: 14
clone_size: .
v_call: TRBV7-3
j_call: TRBJ2-2
d_call: .
cdr3_nt: TGTGCCAGCAGCTTAAACACGAACACCGGGGAGCTGTTTTTT
cdr3_aa: CASSLNTNTGELFF

cdr3_length: 19
clone_size: .
v_call: TRBV4-3
j_call: TRBJ1-3
d_call: .
cdr3_nt: TGCGCCAGCAGCCAAGGGCCCAATATCCGAACTAACTCTGGAAACACCATATATTTT
cdr3_aa: CASSQGPNIRTNSGNTIYF

cdr3_length: 12
clone_size: .
v_call: TRBV15
j_call: TRBJ2-7
d_call: .
cdr3_nt: TGTGCCACCAGCAGGTCCCACTACGAGCAGTACTTC
cdr3_aa: CATSRSHYEQYF

cdr3_length: 19
clone_size: .
v_call: TRBV7-6
j_call: TRBJ1-4
d_call: .
cdr3_nt: TGTGCCAGCAGCCCCACCGCGGGGCCCCGAGTTGCAACTAATGAAAAACTGTTTTTT
cdr3_aa: CASSPTAGPRVATNEKLFF

cdr3_length: 15
clone_size: .
v_call: TRBV27
j_call: TRBJ2-7
d_call: TRBD2
cdr3_nt: TGTGCCAGCAGTTTAGGGACTAGCGGCACCTACGAGCAGTACTTC
cdr3_aa: CASSLGTSGTYEQYF

cdr3_length: 15
clone_size: .
v_call: TRBV3-1/TRBV3-2
j_call: TRBJ2-3
d_call: TRBD2
cdr3_nt: TGTGCCAGCAGCCAAGTGGGGGGGACCACAGATACGCAGTATTTT
cdr3_aa: CASSQVGGTTDTQYF

cdr3_length: 13
clone_size: .
v_call: TRBV12-3/TRBV12-4
j_call: TRBJ2-3
d_call: .
cdr3_nt: TGTGCCAGCGGGCAGGCCAGCACAGATACGCAGTATTTT
cdr3_aa: CASGQASTDTQYF

cdr3_length: 11
clone_size: once
v_call: TRBV19
j_call: TRBJ2-5
d_call: TRBD2
cdr3_nt: TGTGCCTCCGGGAGGGAGGAGACCCAGTACTTC
cdr3_aa: CASGREETQYF

cdr3_length: 12
clone_size: few
v_call: TRBV7-2
j_call: TRBJ2-2
d_call: .
cdr3_nt: TGTGCCAGCAGCTCCCCCCCCGGGGGGCTGTTTTTT
cdr3_aa: CASSSPPGGLFF